These T cell receptor beta chains were read from a single sample in a study of blood T cell repertoires in COVID-19. Some clones are missing from TCRdb's copy, which holds only in-frame ones; the method was immunoSEQ multiplex PCR. The sample carries some 190,000 clones, approximately 80% recorded once. The sample taken for sequencing was PBMCs or T cells enriched from blood (not recorded which). These receptors were taken from a man in his fifties or sixties who had been exposed to COVID-19. Each CDR3 is given with its conserved first and last residue. The D gene is left open where the match is weak. Size is omitted from some rows. Given values are once, few, many or a class for expanded clones.

TRBV7-6,TRBJ2-5,-,14,-,TGTGCCAGCAGCTTACGAGTGGGGCAGGAGACCCAGTACTTC,CASSLRVGQETQYF
TRBV4-2,TRBJ1-5,-,15,-,TGTGCCAGCAGCCAAGATCATCAGGGGTTCACGCCCCAGCATTTT,CASSQDHQGFTPQHF
TRBV10-3,TRBJ1-4,-,14,once,TGTGCCATCAGTGAGTCGGGGGGAGAGGAAAAACTGTTTTTT,CAISESGGEEKLFF
TRBV5-1,TRBJ2-1,-,14,-,TGCGCCAGCAGCTTCGGGACTCCCCAGGGTGAGCAGTTCTTC,CASSFGTPQGEQFF
TRBV7-8,TRBJ2-1,-,15,-,TGTGCCAGCAGCCGAGACCCGAGCTCCTACAATGAGCAGTTCTTC,CASSRDPSSYNEQFF
TRBV7-2,TRBJ2-7,-,13,-,TGTGCCAGCAGCTTACGGTACAGGTACGAGCAGTACTTC,CASSLRYRYEQYF
TRBV5-1,TRBJ2-3,TRBD1,14,-,TGCGCCAGCAGCGACGGGACAGGGAGAAATACGCAGTATTTT,CASSDGTGRNTQYF
TRBV20-1,TRBJ2-5,-,13,-,TGCAGTGCTAGTATACTAGTGGGGGAGACCCAGTACTTC,CSASILVGETQYF
TRBV7-2,TRBJ1-4,TRBD1,15,once,TGTGCCAGCAGCTCCCGGGCCGGACAGGGTGAAAAACTGTTTTTT,CASSSRAGQGEKLFF
TRBV18,TRBJ2-7,TRBD1,13,-,TGTGCCAGCTCACCAGTGACAGGGATCGAGCAGTACTTC,CASSPVTGIEQYF
TRBV24-1,TRBJ2-7,TRBD2,14,-,TGTGCCACCAGTGCTAGCGGGAACCCCTACGAGCAGTACTTC,CATSASGNPYEQYF
TRBV5-4,TRBJ2-1,-,14,-,TGTGCCAGCACCCCTGAGGGAGCCTACAATGAGCAGTTCTTC,CASTPEGAYNEQFF
TRBV30,TRBJ2-5,-,11,many,TGTGCCTGGAGGGTAGCGGAGACCCAGTACTTC,CAWRVAETQYF
TRBV7-3,TRBJ2-3,TRBD2,15,few,TGTGCCAGCAGCTTAGGGGTAGCGGGAGGAGATACGCAGTATTTT,CASSLGVAGGDTQYF
TRBV2,TRBJ1-1,-,14,-,TGTGCCAGCAGTGAACCGTTTTTGAACACTGAAGCTTTCTTT,CASSEPFLNTEAFF
TRBV28,TRBJ2-2,-,15,-,TGTGCCAGCAGTTTATTCGACAGCACCACCGGGGAGCTGTTTTTT,CASSLFDSTTGELFF
TRBV19,TRBJ1-1,-,15,-,TGTGCCAGTAGTAAAAACGGACAGAGGAACACTGAAGCTTTCTTT,CASSKNGQRNTEAFF
TRBV7-3,TRBJ1-1,-,15,-,TGTGCCAGCAGCGACCCCCCGGGGTTTGGCACTGAAGCTTTCTTT,CASSDPPGFGTEAFF
TRBV9,TRBJ1-1,-,18,-,TGTGCCAGCAGCGTAGTAAGGTCGGCGGGGGGTTGGAACACTGAAGCTTTCTTT,CASSVVRSAGGWNTEAFF
TRBV7-6,TRBJ2-1,TRBD2,16,few,TGTGCCAGCAGCTTCGGACTAGCGAGAAACTACAATGAGCAGTTCTTC,CASSFGLARNYNEQFF
TRBV4-2,TRBJ2-1,TRBD2,18,-,TGTGCCAGCAGCCAAGAGTTCGGAGGGTTGGGGACTAGCAATGAGCAGTTCTTC,CASSQEFGGLGTSNEQFF
TRBV9,TRBJ2-1,TRBD2,16,-,TGTGCCAGCAGCGTTAACATTGGCGGGAGACTGGTTGAGCAGTTCTTC,CASSVNIGGRLVEQFF
TRBV30,TRBJ2-5,-,12,-,TGTGCCTGGAGCTCAGGGGGGGAGACCCAGTACTTC,CAWSSGGETQYF
TRBV6-5,TRBJ1-2,-,13,-,TGTGCCAGCAGTCTGGACAGCCGCTATGGCTACACCTTC,CASSLDSRYGYTF
TRBV7-2,TRBJ1-2,TRBD1,14,-,TGTGCCAGCAGCTTACAACAGGGGTCGGGTGGCTACACCTTC,CASSLQQGSGGYTF
TRBV7-2,TRBJ1-1,-,15,-,TGTGCCAGCAGCAAGGGGGGGGCTGGGAACACTGAAGCTTTCTTT,CASSKGGAGNTEAFF
TRBV9,TRBJ2-5,TRBD2,15,-,TGTGCCAGCAGCGCCCTCATAGCGGGGCAAGAGACCCAGTACTTC,CASSALIAGQETQYF
TRBV5-4,TRBJ1-2,TRBD1,16,-,TGTGCCAGCAGCGGGCCAGGGGGCGCCCCGGCCTATGGCTACACCTTC,CASSGPGGAPAYGYTF
TRBV4-3,TRBJ1-1,-,13,-,TGCGCCAGCAGCCAAGAGGTCGCAGTGCAAGCTTTCTTT,CASSQEVAVQAFF
TRBV11-1,TRBJ2-3,TRBD1,15,few,TGTGCCAGCAGCACGACAGGGTCCAACACAGATACGCAGTATTTT,CASSTTGSNTDTQYF
TRBV30,TRBJ2-3,TRBD2,16,few,TGTGCCGGGGGGCTCGGGACTAGCGGGCAGGTTGATACGCAGTATTTT,CAGGLGTSGQVDTQYF
TRBV11-2,TRBJ2-1,TRBD1,13,-,TGTGCCAGCAGCTTAGACAGGGGGAATGAGCAGTTCTTC,CASSLDRGNEQFF
TRBV20-1,TRBJ1-4,-,14,-,TGCAGTGCCAGTCCAGGGGACGCTAATGAAAAACTGTTTTTT,CSASPGDANEKLFF
TRBV11-3,TRBJ2-6,TRBD1,15,-,TGTGCCAGCAGCACAGGGGGCTCTGGGGCCAACGTCCTGACTTTC,CASSTGGSGANVLTF
TRBV11-2,TRBJ2-1,-,12,few,TGTGCCAGCAGCTTAGCCTTCAATGAGCAGTTCTTC,CASSLAFNEQFF
TRBV7-2,TRBJ2-5,-,15,few,TGTGCCAGCAGCCGGACCGGGACACAAGAAGAGACCCAGTACTTC,CASSRTGTQEETQYF
TRBV12-5,TRBJ2-1,-,18,-,TGTGCTAGTGGTCCCGGGCCCCTCCAGGGTCCCTCCTACAATGAGCAGTTCTTC,CASGPGPLQGPSYNEQFF
TRBV5-5,TRBJ2-3,-,16,once,TGTGCCAGCAGCTTGATCAGGGGCCTATCCACAGATACGCAGTATTTT,CASSLIRGLSTDTQYF
TRBV18,TRBJ1-1,-,15,-,TGTGCCAGCTCACCTACAGGCGGCCAGAACACTGAAGCTTTCTTT,CASSPTGGQNTEAFF
TRBV4-3,TRBJ2-1,-,14,-,TGCGCCAGCAGCCAGGGAATAGGGGGAAACGAGCAGTTCTTC,CASSQGIGGNEQFF
TRBV9,TRBJ2-5,-,15,-,TGTGCCAGCAGCGTAATTTCTACAGACCAAGAGACCCAGTACTTC,CASSVISTDQETQYF
TRBV13,TRBJ1-6,-,15,-,TGTGCCAGCAGCCCCCGGGATTTTTCGGCATCACCCCTCCACTTT,CASSPRDFSASPLHF